A single sample is the source of the 12 T cell receptor beta chains below, sequenced in a study of T cells in Graves' hyperthyroidism and ophthalmopathy. Amplified TCR beta CDR3 regions derived from RNA transcripts. Initially, a first-round RT-PCR of the TCR CDR3 employed the HTBI primer set. TCRdb ran MiXCR on the multiplex PCR reads and lists one entry per CDR3 protein. This table holds over 500,000 distinct CDR3 sequences, approximately 49% found once. Material for sequencing was peripheral blood or thyroid tissue (not recorded which). Receptors originate from an adult woman with Graves' disease, either hyperthyroidism or ophthalmopathy (not recorded which).

This clonotype has a count of ten or more. The V call is TRBV25-1, the J call TRBJ2-7; 8 bases line up with TRBD2. Germline trimming cut 3 bases from V and 4 bases from J; bases unmatched to any gene: 2. There are 13 residues in the CDR3. CDR1 and CDR2 (germline): MGHDK, SYGVNS. The CDR3, as DNA: TGTGCCAGCAGTGAGGCTAGCGGGTACGAGCAGTACTTC. This codes for CASSEASGYEQYF.

V gene TRBV5-1 combines with J gene TRBJ2-7, with 10 bases identical to TRBD2. Per germline, CDR1 SGHRS and CDR2 YFSETQ. Germline trimming cut 4 bases from V and 2 bases from J; bases unmatched to any gene: 12. The CDR3 has 17 residues. The CDR3 coding sequence is TGCGCCAGCAGCCATCGGACTAGCGGATTAAAAACCTACGAGCAGTACTTC. Translated: CASSHRTSGLKTYEQYF.

This clonotype was seen a handful of times. The chain employs TRBV19 and TRBJ2-7; perhaps TRBD2 as D (6 bases). The V gene's germline CDR1 is LNHDA and CDR2 SQIVND (reference sequence). The CDR3 has 15 amino acids. Trimming took off 4 bases at V and 2 bases at J, with 15 bases between the two ends. CDR3: CASSRPLEGTYEQYF. The CDR3 DNA follows: TGTGCCAGTAGTAGGCCTCTGGAGGGAACCTACGAGCAGTACTTC.

This clonotype has ten or more counts. DNA of the CDR3: TGTGCCAGCAGTGACAGGCAGGGGTCGTACACTGAAGCTTTCTTT. This translates into CASSDRQGSYTEAFF. The chain carries TRBV12-3 or TRBV12-4 and TRBJ1-1, with D perhaps matching TRBD1 (6 bases). V dropped 5 bases and J dropped 3 bases, with 16 bases sitting between them. The CDR3 has 15 residues.

The V gene is TRBV7-3, the J gene TRBJ1-1; D remains unclear. The CDR3 runs 15 residues. Between the trimmed V and J ends, which lost 6 bases and 4 bases, there was a span of 18 bases. CDR1 is SGHTA, CDR2 FQGTGA, per germline. CDR3 sequence (DNA): TGTGCCAGCAGTCCCAGGACCCTCCGAGGCACTGAAGCTTTCTTT. Translation: CASSPRTLRGTEAFF.

This clonotype occurred a few times. This rearrangement joins TRBV7-2 to TRBJ2-3, with no clear D. Trimming left V 5 bases short and J 8 bases short, with 8 bases between. The CDR3 loop spans 11 amino acids. CDR1 is SGHTA, CDR2 FQGNSA, per germline. This chain's CDR3 is CASSPEGTQYF. CDR3 nucleotides: TGTGCCAGCAGCCCAGAAGGTACGCAGTATTTT. Complete variable domain (other parts from reference TRBV7-2 and TRBJ2-3): GAGVSQSPSNKVTEKGKDVELRCDPISGHTALYWYRQSLGQGLEFLIYFQGNSAPDKSGLPSDRFSAERTGGSVSTLTIQRTQQEDSAVYLCASSPEGTQYFGPGTRLTVL.

The gene calls are TRBV29-1 and TRBJ2-1, with 9 bases matching TRBD2. Germline-derived CDR1 and CDR2 are SQVTM and ANQGSEA. Trimming cost V 6 bases and J 6 bases; bases outside gene matches: 6. The CDR3 loop spans 13 amino acids. The CDR3 protein is CSVEPGLANEQFF. The DNA of the CDR3 is TGCAGCGTAGAGCCGGGACTAGCCAATGAGCAGTTCTTC.

A note on this clonotype: At one end the junction does not follow the germline gene, possibly because of a read error. V and J are TRBV7-2 and TRBJ2-7; no clear D gene. The CDR3 sequence is 13 residues long. Germline loops: CDR1 SGHTA, CDR2 FQGNSA. The CDR3 sequence is CASSQEQRYEQYF. DNA of the CDR3: TGCGCCAGCAGCCAAGAACAGAGATACGAGCAGTACTTC.

Notes on this clonotype: The CDR3 carries no conserved terminal phenylalanine or tryptophan, so it likely arises from a read error. Because the CDR3's place on the DNA is in doubt, the DNA is left out and the CDR3 is given as listed by TCRdb. The chain recombines TRBV7-9 with TRBJ2-2. Germline CDR1 is SEHNR and CDR2 is FQNEAQ (reference sequence). The CDR3 is made up of 8 amino acids, end residues included. The CDR3 sequence is CASSLAAI.

The J gene is TRBJ1-2, the V gene TRBV2, with a tentative D call TRBD1 (5 bases). V lost 5 bases to trimming and J lost 6 bases, with 10 bases between them. This CDR3 comprises 12 residues. Germline V gene data show CDR1 as SNHLY and CDR2 as FYNNEI. CDR3 in DNA: TGTGCCAGCAGTCCCGGGGACGATGGCTACACCTTC. Residues: CASSPGDDGYTF.

This clonotype showed up just a few times. A much more abundant neighbour one base away suggests this may be a read error. The chain is built from TRBV5-1 and TRBJ2-5, with D perhaps matching TRBD1 (5 bases). This CDR3 has 13 amino acids. Trimming removed 3 bases from V and 2 bases from J, with 8 bases in between. Germline loops: CDR1 SGHRS, CDR2 YFSETQ. The CDR3 DNA reads as TGCGCCAGCAGCTGGGGCAGGCAAGAGACCCAGTACTTC. This translates into CASSWGRQETQYF.

This chain links TRBV9 with TRBJ2-2, with D unresolved. The germline V gene encodes CDR1 SGDLS and CDR2 YYNGEE. The CDR3 has 16 amino acids. The V end lost 0 bases, the J end lost 1 base, and 10 bases lay between the germline ends. The chain's CDR3 is CASSVDVGVNTGELFF. The CDR3 nucleotides read TGTGCCAGCAGCGTAGATGTAGGCGTGAACACCGGGGAGCTGTTTTTT.